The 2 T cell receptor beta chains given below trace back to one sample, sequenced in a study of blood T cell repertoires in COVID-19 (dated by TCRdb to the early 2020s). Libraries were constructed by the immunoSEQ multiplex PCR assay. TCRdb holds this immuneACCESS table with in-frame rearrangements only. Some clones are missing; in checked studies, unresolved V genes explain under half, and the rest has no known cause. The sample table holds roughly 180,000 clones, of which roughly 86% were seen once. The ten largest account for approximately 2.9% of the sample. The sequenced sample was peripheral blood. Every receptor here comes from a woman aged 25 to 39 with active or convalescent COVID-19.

DNA of the CDR3: TGTGCCAGCTCAGGATTACAGGATGACTATGGCTACACCTTC. It specifies CASSGLQDDYGYTF. The chain combines TRBV18 with TRBJ1-2, with D possibly matching TRBD1 (5 bases). CDR1 is KGHSH, CDR2 LQKENI, per germline. The ends were cut back, 5 bases at V and 3 bases at J, with 13 bases in the middle. The CDR3 has 14 amino acids.

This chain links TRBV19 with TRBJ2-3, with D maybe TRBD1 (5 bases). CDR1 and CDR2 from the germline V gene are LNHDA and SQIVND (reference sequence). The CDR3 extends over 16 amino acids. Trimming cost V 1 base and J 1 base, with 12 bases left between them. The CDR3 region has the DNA TGTGCCAGTAGTATAGTACGACAGATACGCACAGATACGCAGTATTTT. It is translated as CASSIVRQIRTDTQYF.